The entry below gives a single T cell receptor beta chain sequence along with its context. Repertoires were generated with immunoSEQ multiplex PCR, while TCRdb's copy carries only in-frame clones and drops some. The sample has about 24,000 clones; 90% are singletons. The data originate from a study of T cell changes during pregnancy in multiple sclerosis. CDR3 length: 14 amino acids. V lost 5 bases to trimming and J lost 1 base, with 11 bases between them. Per the germline V gene, CDR1 is SGHAT and CDR2 is FQNNGV. Source: CD8+ T cells from peripheral blood mononuclear cells, taken in the third trimester of pregnancy. The TCR comes from a female donor in good health, enrolled as a control in a pregnancy study. The rearrangement links TRBV11-2 to TRBJ1-2; possibly TRBD1 for D (6 bases). The CDR3 sequence is CASSLGTFNYGYTF. Written as DNA, the CDR3 is TGTGCCAGCAGCCTCGGGACATTTAACTATGGCTACACCTTC.